A selection of T cell receptor beta chains follows, all from one sample in a study of cytomegalovirus exposure and HLA in healthy donors. This table comes from immunoSEQ multiplex PCR, and its TCRdb copy is limited to in-frame clones, with some not included. The sample lists about 130,000 clones; 75% to 90% were seen once. Material for sequencing was PBMCs. The receptors were gathered from a young woman in good health and CMV-seropositive. Each CDR3 is given with its conserved first and last residue. Fields, in order: CDR3 protein, V gene, clone size. Size is omitted from some rows. Given values are once, few, many or a class for expanded clones.

CATSDRDSYGYTF	TRBV15	-
CASSDRRVSSYEQYF	TRBV27	-
CAISPDSLGNQPQHF	TRBV10-3	-
CASSIGRVSPSGTEAFF	TRBV19	once
CASSPYRGGQYF	TRBV27	-
CASSLDLFGTGVHEQYF	TRBV7-8	-
CASSLGGQGTDTQYF	TRBV5-7	-
CASSHHTNEQFF	TRBV4-1	-
CASSEGAGAYEQYF	TRBV6-1	-
CASSLWRGVDEQFF	TRBV28	-
CASSQWPSGGLLAKNIQYF	TRBV4-1	-
CASSVRPHRDREAEAFF	TRBV9	-
CASSARDRDYNEQFF	TRBV7-2	-
CASSLTNTGELFF	TRBV7-2	few
CASSQRGAGDETQYF	TRBV4-1	-
CASGQGAAAEAFF	TRBV6-5	-
CASSPWTSNNEQFF	TRBV6-5	-
CASRGTSGHTGELFF	TRBV7-8	-
CASSQETGYSAAYEQYF	TRBV4-1	-
CASSQLSVNNSPLHF	TRBV14	-
CASSQAGAVTGELFF	TRBV6-6	-
CASRGLAGGHNEQFF	TRBV6-5	-
CASTRGPNEKLFF	TRBV5-1	many
CASSLMRGPGETQYF	TRBV28	-